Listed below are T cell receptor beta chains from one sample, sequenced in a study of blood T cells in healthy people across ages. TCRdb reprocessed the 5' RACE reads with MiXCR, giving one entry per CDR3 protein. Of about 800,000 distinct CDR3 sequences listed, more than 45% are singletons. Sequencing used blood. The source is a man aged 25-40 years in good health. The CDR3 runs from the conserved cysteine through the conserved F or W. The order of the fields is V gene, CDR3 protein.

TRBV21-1 CASSSRQAPYGYTF
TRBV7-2 CASSLPLAGGPHEQYF
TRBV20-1 CSARGVREQFF
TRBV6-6 CASGTAGYGYTF
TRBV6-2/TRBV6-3 CASSPLYSRRIAYEQYF
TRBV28 CASSSGTRRRSADGYTF
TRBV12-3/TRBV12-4 CASAERGGYETQYF
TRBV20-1 CSARREGFEQYF
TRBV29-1 CSGVTGEETQYF
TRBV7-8 CASRDVRNEQFF
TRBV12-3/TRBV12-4 CASSDRGLGETQYF
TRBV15 CATSRAATTYNEQFF
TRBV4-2 CASSFTGTSGKEQYF
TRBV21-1 CASSRTPGTSGGEPTYEQYF
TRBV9 CASSARQGSGYTF
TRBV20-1 CSARDEIQGQPQHF
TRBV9 CASSVQAGPRSYTF
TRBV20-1 CSASVTSGLGTQYF
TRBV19 CASSRTGSGFSDQPQHF
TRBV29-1 CSVVGAGAYEQYF
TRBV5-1 CASSLVLAGRETQYF
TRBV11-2 CASSPGVRFSEQYF
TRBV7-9 CASSLDLGSKNIQYF
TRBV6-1 CASRPRLAGAGEQYF
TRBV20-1 CSATGQLFNEQFF
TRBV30 CAWSEGSKGYGYTF
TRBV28 CASSLGLFTDTQYF
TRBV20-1 CSASQPRGENSPLHF
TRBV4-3 CASSPALAGDPASTDTQYF
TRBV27 CASSSWAAGINTEAFF
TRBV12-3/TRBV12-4 CASSLRRGYEQFF
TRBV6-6 CASSPRGPATNEKPFF
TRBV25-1 CASTGLDYKQYF
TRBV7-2 CASSPLTVYEQYF
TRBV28 CASTWTGTPYEQYF
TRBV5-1 CASSLVLIAGDQETQYF
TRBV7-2 CASSQYRDPGQYF
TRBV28 CASSRNDRSWETQYF
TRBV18 CASSPPLGDYEQYF
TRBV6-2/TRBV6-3 CASSYITGGASNQPQHF